This record covers a single T cell receptor beta chain. Its target is not known. This entry belongs to a study of cytomegalovirus exposure and HLA in healthy donors. Use of 60 Vbeta and 13 Jbeta primers characterized the PCR. Clones were read by immunoSEQ multiplex PCR, and TCRdb kept only the in-frame ones, dropping some. Found here are about 170,000 clones, 76% of them singletons; the top ten hold about 0.8%. The germline CDR1 and CDR2 sequences are SGHTA and FQGNSA. The CDR3 is 13 amino acids. V shed 3 bases and J shed 4 bases, with 7 bases lying between them. Regarding the study as a whole: Later on, a genetic analysis was performed. It linked a missense variant in DCLRE1C with V- and J-gene trimming of TCR beta.

The sample consisted of PBMCs. The source of this sequence is a female donor in good health and CMV-seronegative. The chain joins TRBV7-2 to TRBJ2-1; weak D call: TRBD1 (5 bases). The CDR3 region has the DNA TGTGCCAGCAGCTTTACAGGTTACAATGAGCAGTTCTTC. This gives the protein CASSFTGYNEQFF.